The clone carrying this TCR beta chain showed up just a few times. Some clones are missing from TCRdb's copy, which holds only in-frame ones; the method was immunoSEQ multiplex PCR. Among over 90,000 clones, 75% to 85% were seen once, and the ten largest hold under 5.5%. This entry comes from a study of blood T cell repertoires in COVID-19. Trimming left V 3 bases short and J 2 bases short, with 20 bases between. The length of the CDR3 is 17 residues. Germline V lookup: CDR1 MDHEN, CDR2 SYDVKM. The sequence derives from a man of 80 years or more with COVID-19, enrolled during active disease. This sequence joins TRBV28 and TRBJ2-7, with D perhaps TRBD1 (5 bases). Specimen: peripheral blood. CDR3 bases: TGTGCCAGCAGTTTCCTGCATGGACAAACCGGGCCCTACGAGCAGTACTTC. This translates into CASSFLHGQTGPYEQYF.